This paragraph covers one T cell receptor beta chain sequence. Its antigen is still unknown. These data come from a study of beta chain features in type 1 diabetes. Study-level background: Age, gender and cell yields were similar between patients and healthy donors.

Study conclusions and caveats: Within patients, naive, central memory and Treg TCRB repertoires seemed more similar than within healthy donors. PCR may have favored shorter templates equally in patients and controls.

The sequenced template was cDNA made from the entire isolated RNA. Profiled with immunoSEQ multiplex PCR; TCRdb holds only in-frame clones, not every one. The sample carries about 230,000 clones, around 9.6% recorded once. This receptor was taken from a woman aged 18-29 years in good health. The sample comprised naive CD4+ T cells from blood.

CDR3 nucleotides: TGTGCCAGCAGTTATAACCTACAAGAGGCCGAGCAGTACTTC. This encodes CASSYNLQEAEQYF. This chain links TRBV6-6 with TRBJ2-7; the D is unclear. CDR1 and CDR2 (germline): MNHNY, SVGAGI (reference sequence). The CDR3 has 14 amino acids. Trimming left V 3 bases short and J 6 bases short, with 15 bases between.